This entry is about one T cell receptor beta chain. Generated by immunoSEQ multiplex PCR, the TCRdb table keeps only in-frame clones and is missing some. Seen here are 84,000 or so clones, around 86% observed once, and the top ten hold about 7.7%. This sample is drawn from a study of T cell responses to AZD1222 COVID-19 vaccine. CDR1 is MNHEY and CDR2 is SVGEGT in the germline V gene. Deletions cut 2 bases from V and 4 bases from J, with 8 bases between. CDR3 size: 13 residues. Sequencing was performed on peripheral blood, taken on day 0 of AZD1222 vaccination. V is TRBV6-2 or TRBV6-3 and J is TRBJ1-1, with D unresolved. This TCR came from an adult in good health. In nucleotides, the CDR3 is TGTGCCAGCAGTTACGACCCCAGCACTGAAGCTTTCTTT. It encodes CASSYDPSTEAFF.